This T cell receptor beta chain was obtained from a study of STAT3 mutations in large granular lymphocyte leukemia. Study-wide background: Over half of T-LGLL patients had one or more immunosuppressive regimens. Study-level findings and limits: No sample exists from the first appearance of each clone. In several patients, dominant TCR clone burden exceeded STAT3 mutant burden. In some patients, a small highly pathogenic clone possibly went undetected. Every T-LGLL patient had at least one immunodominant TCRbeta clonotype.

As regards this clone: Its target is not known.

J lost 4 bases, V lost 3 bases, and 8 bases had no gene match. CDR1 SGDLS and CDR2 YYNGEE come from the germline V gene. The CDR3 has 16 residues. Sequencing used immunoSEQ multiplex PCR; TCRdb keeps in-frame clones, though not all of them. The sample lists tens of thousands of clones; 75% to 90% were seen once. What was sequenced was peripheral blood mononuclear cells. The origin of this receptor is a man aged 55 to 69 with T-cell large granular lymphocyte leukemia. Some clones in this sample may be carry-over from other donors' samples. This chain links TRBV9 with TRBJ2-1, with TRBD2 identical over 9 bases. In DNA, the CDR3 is TGTGCCAGCAGCGCTTCCCTAGCGGGGTCATACAATGAGCAGTTCTTC. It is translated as CASSASLAGSYNEQFF.